This T cell receptor beta chain was obtained from a study of regulatory T cells in long-lasting Graves disease. Library construction for TCR beta used iRepertoire HTBI primers and Arm-PCR of CDR3 regions. TCRdb reprocessed the multiplex PCR reads via MiXCR and lists one record per CDR3 protein. The profile shows hundreds of thousands of distinct CDR3 sequences, about 16% of them singletons. CDR3 length equals 11 residues. Germline values: CDR1 SQVTM, CDR2 ANQGSEA. V dropped 2 bases and J dropped 2 bases, with 2 bases sitting between them. The time point denotes: newly diagnosed GD, antithyroid drugs for less than 3 months. The TCR library used RNA extracted from PBMCs. This clonotype has at least ten counts. This sample was shared with a second study, whose subject was T cells in Graves' hyperthyroidism and ophthalmopathy. As that study records: Most clonotypes expanded in the thyroid (above 0.001) were also present in blood.

This receptor was identified in a woman in her thirties with Graves disease. The material sequenced was peripheral blood mononuclear cells (PBMCs), taken at new diagnosis, from a patient treated with antithyroid drugs. The chain has TRBV29-1 and TRBJ2-3; D uncertain. The CDR3 reads CSVENTDTQYF. CDR3 coding DNA: TGCAGCGTTGAAAACACAGATACGCAGTATTTT.